This T cell receptor (beta chain) was profiled in a study of shared clonotypes between healthy human individuals. Notes on the study in general: Naive CD4 clonotype sharing across a handful of donors was approximately 5.2%.

Assay execution proceeded at the deep level. Authors' processing steps: As immunoSEQ supplied junction-only sequences (without quality scores), filtering differed. The protocol was immunoSEQ multiplex PCR, while the TCRdb copy is restricted to in-frame clones and leaves out a portion. That table furnishes V, J and clone size, whereas the DNA furnished D and trimming. This sample carries approximately 600,000 clones, around 95% of them seen once, and the ten largest clones take 0.11%. This clone appeared a single time. The antigen remains unidentified. CD45RO-negative CD8 cells positively selected for CCR7 made up the naive population, which excluded terminally differentiated effector memory CD45RA+ cells. This CDR3 has 16 amino acids. Germline values: CDR1 MRHNA, CDR2 SNTAGT. The ends were cut back, 2 bases at V and 0 bases at J, with 11 bases in the middle.

The clonotype comes from a woman aged 25-40 years in good health. What was sequenced was naive CD8+ T cells sorted from blood. The chain combines TRBV6-4 with TRBJ2-1; D is undetermined. The chain's CDR3 is CASSDIPESSYNEQFF. The CDR3 bases are TGTGCCAGCAGTGACATCCCCGAGAGCTCCTACAATGAGCAGTTCTTC.